This T cell receptor beta chain is drawn from a study of regulatory T cells in long-lasting Graves disease. V was shortened by 0 bases and J by 6 bases, with 8 bases between the two germline ends. This CDR3 spans 13 amino acids. Germline V gene sequence: CDR1 WSHSY, CDR2 SAAADI. Points from the study as a whole: Public clonotype sharing was higher in persistent than newly diagnosed patients.

Sequencing libraries for TCR beta were prepared with iRepertoire HTBI primers and Arm-PCR of CDR3 regions. TCRdb used MiXCR to reprocess the multiplex PCR reads, holding one entry per CDR3 protein. Among around 400,000 distinct CDR3 sequences listed, 20% to 25% were seen once. This clonotype was seen a few times. Its antigen remains unidentified. Time point given: persistent/refractory GD, antithyroid drugs over 5 years with positive TRAb. PBMCs were the source of the RNA used for TCR sequencing. The starting material was peripheral blood mononuclear cells (PBMCs), obtained when the disease was refractory, from a patient treated with antithyroid drugs. The chain carries TRBV10-2 and TRBJ2-5, with D possibly TRBD1 on 5 matching bases. This TCR was recovered from a woman aged 40 to 50 with Graves disease. The CDR3 loop reads CASSESQGKTQYF. Here the CDR3 DNA reads TGCGCCAGCAGTGAGTCCCAGGGAAAGACCCAGTACTTC.